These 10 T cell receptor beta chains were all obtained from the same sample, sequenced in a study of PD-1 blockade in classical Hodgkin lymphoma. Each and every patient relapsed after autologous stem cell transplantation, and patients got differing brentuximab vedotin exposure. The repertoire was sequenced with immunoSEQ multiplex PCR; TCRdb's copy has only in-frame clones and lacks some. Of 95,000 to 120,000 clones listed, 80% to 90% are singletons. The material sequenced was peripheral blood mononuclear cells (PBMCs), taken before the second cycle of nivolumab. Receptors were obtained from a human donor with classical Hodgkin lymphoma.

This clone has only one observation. The CDR3 spells CASSHHQGTGGLYEQYF. CDR3 nucleotide sequence: TGCGCCAGCAGCCACCATCAGGGGACAGGGGGTTTGTACGAGCAGTACTTC. This chain joins TRBV4-1 and TRBJ2-7, with 11 bases that match TRBD1. V lost 3 bases and J lost 4; bases outside the gene matches: 11. Germline CDR1 MGHRA, CDR2 YSYEKL. The CDR3 runs to 17 residues.

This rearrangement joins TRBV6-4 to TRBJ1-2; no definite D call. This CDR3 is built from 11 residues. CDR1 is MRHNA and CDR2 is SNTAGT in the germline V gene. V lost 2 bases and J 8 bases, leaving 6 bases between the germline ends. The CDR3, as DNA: TGTGCCAGCAGTGACGGCGGCGGCTACACCTTC. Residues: CASSDGGGYTF.

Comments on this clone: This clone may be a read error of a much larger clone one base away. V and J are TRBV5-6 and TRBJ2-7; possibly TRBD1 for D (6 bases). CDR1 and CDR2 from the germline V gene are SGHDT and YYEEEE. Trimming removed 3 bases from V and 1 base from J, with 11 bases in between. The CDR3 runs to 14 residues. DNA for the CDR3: TGTGCCAGCAGCTGGGGTACAGGGTCCTACGAGCAGTACTTC. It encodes CASSWGTGSYEQYF.

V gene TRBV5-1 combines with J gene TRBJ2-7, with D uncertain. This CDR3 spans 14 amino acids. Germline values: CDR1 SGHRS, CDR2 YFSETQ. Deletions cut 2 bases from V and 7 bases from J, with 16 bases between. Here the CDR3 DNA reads TGCGCCAGCAGCTTCGGTGCCGGTCTGGGAGAGCAGTACTTC. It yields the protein CASSFGAGLGEQYF.

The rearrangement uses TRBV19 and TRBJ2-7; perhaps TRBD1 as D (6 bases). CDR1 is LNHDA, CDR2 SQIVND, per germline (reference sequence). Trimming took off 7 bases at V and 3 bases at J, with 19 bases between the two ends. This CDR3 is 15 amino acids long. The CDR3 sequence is CASKPDRNGIYEQYF. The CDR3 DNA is TGTGCCAGTAAACCCGACAGGAATGGAATCTACGAGCAGTACTTC.

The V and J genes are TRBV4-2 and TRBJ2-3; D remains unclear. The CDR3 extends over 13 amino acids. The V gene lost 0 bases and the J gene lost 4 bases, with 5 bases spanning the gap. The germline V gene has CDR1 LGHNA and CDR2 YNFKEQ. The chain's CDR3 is CASSQELPDTQYF. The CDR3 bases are TGTGCCAGCAGCCAAGAACTGCCAGATACGCAGTATTTT.

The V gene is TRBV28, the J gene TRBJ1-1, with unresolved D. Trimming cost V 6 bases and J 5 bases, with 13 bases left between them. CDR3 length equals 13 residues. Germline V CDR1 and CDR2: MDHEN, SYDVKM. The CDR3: CASRRAAGTEAFF. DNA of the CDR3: TGTGCCAGCAGGAGGGCAGCGGGGACTGAAGCTTTCTTT.

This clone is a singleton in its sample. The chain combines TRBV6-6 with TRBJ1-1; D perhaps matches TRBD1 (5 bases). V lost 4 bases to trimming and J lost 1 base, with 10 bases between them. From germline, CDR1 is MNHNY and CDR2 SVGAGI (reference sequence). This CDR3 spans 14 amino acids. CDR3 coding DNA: TGTGCCAGCAGTTTCGACAGTAAGAACACTGAAGCTTTCTTT. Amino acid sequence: CASSFDSKNTEAFF.

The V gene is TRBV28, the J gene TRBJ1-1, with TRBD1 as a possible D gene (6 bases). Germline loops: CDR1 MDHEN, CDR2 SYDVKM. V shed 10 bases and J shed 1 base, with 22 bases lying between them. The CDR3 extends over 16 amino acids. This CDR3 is CATIKGYSGQNTEAFF. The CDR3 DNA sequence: TGTGCCACCATAAAGGGCTATTCGGGACAGAACACTGAAGCTTTCTTT. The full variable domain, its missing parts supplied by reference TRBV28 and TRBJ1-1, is DVKVTQSSRYLVKRTGEKVFLECVQDMDHENMFWYRQDPGLGLRLIYFSYDVKMKEKGDIPEGYSVSREKKERFSLILESASTNQTSMYLCATIKGYSGQNTEAFFGQGTRLTVV.

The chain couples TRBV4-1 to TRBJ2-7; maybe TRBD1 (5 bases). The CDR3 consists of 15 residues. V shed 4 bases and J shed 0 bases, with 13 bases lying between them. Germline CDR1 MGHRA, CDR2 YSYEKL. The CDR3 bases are TGCGCCAGCAGCCCCGACAGCTATAGCTCCTACGAGCAGTACTTC. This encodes CASSPDSYSSYEQYF.